A selection of T cell receptor beta chains follows, all from one sample in a study of T-cell memory formation after mild COVID-19. Using its own MiXCR run on the 5' RACE reads, TCRdb lists one record per CDR3 protein. The table shows roughly 620,000 distinct CDR3 sequences, with roughly 18% occurring only once. Sequenced: PBMCs or a T cell subset sorted from them (not recorded which). Source of these receptors: an adult woman who had mild COVID-19 (a few samples of this study predate the infection). Cell type and time point are not known. Both conserved end residues are part of each CDR3. Fields, in order: clone size, V gene, J gene, D gene, CDR3 protein, CDR3 DNA. A D gene is named only where the DNA matches it firmly. Some rows have no size entry. The others give once, few or many, or a class for an expanded clone.

few	TRBV6-6	TRBJ2-1	-	CASSYWIGGYNEQFF	TGTGCCAGCAGTTACTGGATCGGGGGCTACAATGAGCAGTTCTTC
-	TRBV12-3/TRBV12-4	TRBJ1-2	TRBD1	CASSFPGQGDGYTF	TGTGCCAGCAGTTTTCCGGGACAGGGGGATGGCTACACCTTC
-	TRBV11-2	TRBJ1-1	TRBD1	CASSLAAGGDTEAFF	TGTGCCAGCAGCTTAGCTGCAGGGGGGGACACTGAAGCTTTCTTT
-	TRBV20-1	TRBJ1-5	-	CSAYRDGNQPQHF	TGCAGTGCTTACAGGGACGGCAATCAGCCCCAGCATTTT
few	TRBV2	TRBJ2-1	-	CASTYPTGTHNEQFF	TGTGCCAGCACCTACCCTACCGGGACGCACAATGAGCAGTTCTTC
many	TRBV9	TRBJ2-2	-	CASSVGGGELFF	TGTGCCAGCAGCGTAGGAGGCGGGGAGCTGTTTTTT
-	TRBV7-2	TRBJ2-5	TRBD2	CASSRLEWAGDETQYF	TGTGCCAGCAGTCGTCTAGAGTGGGCGGGAGACGAGACCCAGTACTTC
few	TRBV12-3/TRBV12-4	TRBJ2-5	TRBD1	CASSNLGTASQETQYF	TGTGCCAGCAGTAACCTGGGGACAGCTTCCCAAGAGACCCAGTACTTC
-	TRBV6-5	TRBJ2-1	-	CASSYLGGQDNEQFF	TGTGCCAGCAGTTACCTGGGGGGGCAAGACAATGAGCAGTTCTTC
few	TRBV6-1	TRBJ1-1	-	CASSDLGDTEAFF	TGTGCCAGCAGTGACCTGGGGGACACTGAAGCTTTCTTT